The 16 T cell receptor beta chains below come from one sample, sequenced in a study of cytomegalovirus exposure and HLA in healthy donors. 60 Vbeta and 13 Jbeta primers were used in PCR. Some clones are missing from TCRdb's copy, which holds only in-frame ones; the method was immunoSEQ multiplex PCR. This table has more than 200,000 clones, around 83% appearing once. The sample comprised PBMCs. These receptors came from a girl between 5 and 17 years old in good health and CMV-seronegative.

CDR3 residues: CASSTTGPNQPQHF. DNA for the CDR3: TGTGCCAGCAGTACCACAGGGCCTAATCAGCCCCAGCATTTT. This chain connects TRBV28 to TRBJ1-5; tentatively, D is TRBD1 (6 bases). CDR3 length equals 14 residues. V was cut by 5 bases and J by 4 bases, with 12 bases left in between. Per the germline V gene, CDR1 is MDHEN and CDR2 is SYDVKM.

V and J are TRBV5-1 and TRBJ1-2; no definite D call. The length of the CDR3 is 13 residues. V was clipped by 0 bases and J by 6 bases, with 9 bases between them. CDR1 is SGHRS, CDR2 YFSETQ, per germline. CDR3: CASSLDVVDGYTF. CDR3 DNA sequence: TGCGCCAGCAGCTTGGATGTTGTCGATGGCTACACCTTC.

The rearrangement links TRBV23-1 to TRBJ2-1, with 12 bases aligning to TRBD2. TRBV23-1 is recorded as an ORF, its role being uncertain. CDR3 length equals 20 residues. V gave up 0 bases and J gave up 3 bases; unmatched junction bases: 12. CDR3 DNA sequence: TGCGCCAGCAGTCAATCTTGGTTGACTAGCGGGGGTCCGGACTACAATGAGCAGTTCTTC. This translates into CASSQSWLTSGGPDYNEQFF.

A single count supports this clone. The rearrangement links TRBV30 to TRBJ1-4; D is ambiguous. Germline V lookup: CDR1 GTSNPN, CDR2 SVGIG (reference sequence). The CDR3 spans 12 residues. V dropped 6 bases and J dropped 4 bases, with 9 bases sitting between them. CDR3: CACIRGNEKLFF. The CDR3 nucleotides read TGTGCCTGTATACGGGGTAATGAAAAACTGTTTTTT.

The chain links TRBV4-2 to TRBJ2-7, with TRBD2 matching over 10 bases. With V trimmed by 0 bases and J by 3 bases, 5 bases remained unmatched. The CDR3 loop spans 16 amino acids. Germline V gene lookup returns CDR1 LGHNA and CDR2 YNFKEQ. The DNA for the CDR3 is TGTGCCAGCAGCCAAGAGAAAGCGGGAGGGCACTACGAGCAGTACTTC. This gives the protein CASSQEKAGGHYEQYF.

The table lists this clone with a count of one. The rearrangement joins TRBV2 to TRBJ1-5; weak D call: TRBD1 (5 bases). In germline, CDR1 is SNHLY, CDR2 FYNNEI. CDR3 size: 15 residues. V shed 6 bases and J shed 1 base, with 13 bases lying between them. The CDR3 reads CASRAGRGSNQPQHF. The CDR3 coding sequence is TGTGCCAGCAGGGCAGGGCGAGGCAGCAATCAGCCCCAGCATTTT. The full variable domain, rest sourced from reference TRBV2 and TRBJ1-5, is EPEVTQTPSHQVTQMGQEVILRCVPISNHLYFYWYRQILGQKVEFLVSFYNNEISEKSEIFDDQFSVERPDGSNFTLKIRSTKLEDSAMYFCASRAGRGSNQPQHFGDGTRLSIL.

The gene calls are TRBV28 and TRBJ2-5; D perhaps matches TRBD1 (6 bases). The CDR3 has 17 residues. Germline assignment: CDR1 MDHEN and CDR2 SYDVKM. V was clipped by 6 bases and J by 4 bases, with 24 bases between them. CDR3 coding DNA: TGTGCCAGCAGGCCCCAAATAGGAGGCCCCAGGGGAGAGACCCAGTACTTC. This gives the protein CASRPQIGGPRGETQYF.

For the CDR3, the DNA is TGTGCCACCGTAAAGAGAGTGAACACTGAAGCTTTCTTT. Amino acid sequence: CATVKRVNTEAFF. V usage is TRBV7-2 and J usage is TRBJ1-1; no firm D call. The CDR3 spans 13 residues. Germline-derived CDR1 and CDR2 are SGHTA and FQGNSA. V was clipped by 10 bases and J by 0 bases, with 12 bases between them.

V is TRBV7-9 and J is TRBJ1-1, with D perhaps matching TRBD1 (6 bases). V was clipped by 3 bases and J by 6 bases, with 11 bases between them. Germline V lookup: CDR1 SEHNR, CDR2 FQNEAQ (reference sequence). This CDR3 is built from 13 residues. The CDR3 region has the DNA TGTGCCAGCAGCTTTATGGGGGCCCCTGAAGCTTTCTTT. This sequence encodes CASSFMGAPEAFF.

This chain uses TRBV7-2 with TRBJ2-7; unclear D gene. This CDR3 is 16 amino acids long. V was trimmed by 5 bases and J by 0 bases, leaving 17 bases between them. In germline, CDR1 is SGHTA, CDR2 FQGNSA. CDR3 nucleotides: TGTGCCAGCAGCCCGACCCGGAGCTTATTCTCCTACGAGCAGTACTTC. Its translation is CASSPTRSLFSYEQYF.

The CDR3 coding sequence is TGTGCCAGCAGTGTGGCTTATGTGCCTACAGGGGACGTTACAGATACGCAGTATTTT. Translation: CASSVAYVPTGDVTDTQYF. The chain uses TRBV7-8 and TRBJ2-3, with 7 bases lining up with TRBD1. This CDR3 region has 19 residues. Germline V lookup: CDR1 SGHVS, CDR2 FQNEAQ. The junction had 21 bases not matched to a gene; V was cut back by 6 bases and J by 3 bases.

A note on this clone: The germline gene is not matched at one end of the junction; a read error may be the cause. V gene TRBV7-3 combines with J gene TRBJ2-7; 9 bases are a match to TRBD1. Germline V gives CDR1 SGHTA, CDR2 FQGTGA. The CDR3 contains 14 residues. This CDR3 is CASSSTRDRDTVNF. The DNA for the CDR3 is TGTGCCAGCAGCTCTACTCGGGACAGGGACACGGTTAACTTC.

The chain's CDR3 is CASRIQGVADTQYF. CDR3 DNA sequence: TGTGCCAGCAGGATACAGGGAGTAGCAGATACGCAGTATTTT. The chain is built from TRBV6-1 and TRBJ2-3, with TRBD1 as a possible D gene (6 bases). The CDR3 loop spans 14 amino acids. Germline assignment: CDR1 MNHNS and CDR2 SASEGT. V lost 6 bases and J 4 bases, leaving 14 bases between the germline ends.

The chain recombines TRBV2 with TRBJ1-4; possible D gene TRBD1, 5 bases. With 9 bases removed from V and 0 bases from J, the gap between germline ends came to 14 bases. The germline CDR1 and CDR2 sequences are SNHLY and FYNNEI. CDR3 length: 15 residues. CDR3: CASSTDIATNEKLFF. The CDR3 bases are TGTGCCAGTTCGACAGACATTGCAACTAATGAAAAACTGTTTTTT. Using reference TRBV2 and TRBJ1-4 for the parts outside the CDR3, the full variable domain is EPEVTQTPSHQVTQMGQEVILRCVPISNHLYFYWYRQILGQKVEFLVSFYNNEISEKSEIFDDQFSVERPDGSNFTLKIRSTKLEDSAMYFCASSTDIATNEKLFFGSGTQLSVL.

The chain combines TRBV28 with TRBJ2-3, with 7 positions matching TRBD1. V gave up 8 bases and J gave up 2 bases; unmatched junction bases: 4. Per germline, CDR1 MDHEN and CDR2 SYDVKM. This CDR3 contains 13 residues. This chain's CDR3 is CASWGQFTDTQYF. Written as DNA, the CDR3 is TGTGCCAGCTGGGGACAGTTCACAGATACGCAGTATTTT.

The rearrangement joins TRBV7-9 to TRBJ2-6, with D uncertain. Between the trimmed V and J ends, which lost 8 bases and 6 bases, there was a span of 17 bases. Germline V gene lookup returns CDR1 SEHNR and CDR2 FQNEAQ (reference sequence). The CDR3 runs to 15 residues. Written as DNA, the CDR3 is TGTGCCAGCCTCCTTTCCTCCTCTTCGGCCAACGTCCTGACTTTC. It encodes CASLLSSSSANVLTF.